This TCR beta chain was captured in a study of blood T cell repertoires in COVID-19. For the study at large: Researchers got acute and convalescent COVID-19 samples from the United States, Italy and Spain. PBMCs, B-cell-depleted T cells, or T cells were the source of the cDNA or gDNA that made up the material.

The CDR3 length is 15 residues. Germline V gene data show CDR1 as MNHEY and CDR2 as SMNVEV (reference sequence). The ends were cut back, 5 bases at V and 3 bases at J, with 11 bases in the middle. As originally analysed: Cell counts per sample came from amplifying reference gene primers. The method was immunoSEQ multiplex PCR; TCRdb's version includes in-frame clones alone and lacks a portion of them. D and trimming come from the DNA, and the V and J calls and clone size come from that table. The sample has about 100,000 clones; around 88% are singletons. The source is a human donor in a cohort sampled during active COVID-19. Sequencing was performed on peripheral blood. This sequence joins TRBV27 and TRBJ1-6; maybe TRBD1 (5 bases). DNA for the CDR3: TGTGCCAGCAGTACAACAGGAGACTATAATTCACCCCTCCACTTT. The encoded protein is CASSTTGDYNSPLHF.